This T cell receptor (beta chain) emerged from a study of T cells after posttransplantation cyclophosphamide. Whole-study results and caveats: TRB overlap between skin or GI tissue T cells and blood was limited. Donor CD8+ memory clones often dominated recipient blood repertoires at later times. Recipient CMV seropositivity and CMV reactivation strongly tracked TRB clonality.

About this clone: Its target is not known.

Produced via immunoSEQ multiplex PCR; TCRdb's table is partial and in-frame only. The repertoire holds some 66,000 clones, with over 85% as singletons. This clonotype was sampled from a woman aged 25 to 39 in good health and a related stem cell transplant donor. Sequenced input: PBMCs.

The CDR3 DNA follows: TGTGCCAGCAGCTTATTTTCCAGGGTCGACGAGCAGTACTTC. Its protein product is CASSLFSRVDEQYF. The rearrangement joins TRBV7-9 to TRBJ2-7; maybe TRBD1 (5 bases). Trimming shortened V by 2 bases and J by 5 bases, and 13 bases separated the two germline ends. The length of the CDR3 is 14 residues. Germline V lookup: CDR1 SEHNR, CDR2 FQNEAQ (reference sequence).